This TCR beta chain was documented in a study of blood T cells in healthy people across ages. Combining a sample-barcoded 5' primer with a J-beta primer mix, a second PCR ran for roughly 7 to 12 cycles. All cDNA molecules were each tagged by a template-switch adaptor with 12 random nucleotides. TCRdb independently ran MiXCR on the 5' RACE reads; one entry per CDR3 protein. Found here are some 1.1 million distinct CDR3 sequences, roughly two fifths of them singletons; the top ten hold 13%. This clonotype was counted only a few times. V was pared by 1 base and J by 3 bases, with 9 bases between. The germline V gene has CDR1 SGHAT and CDR2 FQNNGV. The CDR3 runs 14 residues.

The chain has TRBV11-2 and TRBJ1-1, with D uncertain. Sequencing was done on a sample of blood. The sequence derives from a man between 18 and 35 years old in good health. The CDR3 here is CASSLVQSYTEAFF. For the CDR3, the DNA is TGTGCCAGCAGCTTAGTACAGAGTTACACTGAAGCTTTCTTT.